Each of the 9 T cell receptor beta chains below was sequenced from the same sample in a study of Ad26.COV2.S vaccination and SARS-CoV-2 variants. Profiled with immunoSEQ multiplex PCR; TCRdb holds only in-frame clones, not every one. The profile shows 300,000 to 350,000 clones, about 87% of them singletons. Treatment meaning: 19 received Ad26.COV2.S at low or high dose, single or two shots; about 5 received placebo; per-sample allocation not given. Sampling was done on day 63 after the first vaccine or placebo injection. The specimen was peripheral blood, collected in a trial of Ad26.COV2.S vaccine versus placebo. Receptor source: a person between 18 and 65 years old who received the Ad26.COV2.S COVID-19 vaccine or a placebo.

The chain links TRBV15 to TRBJ2-1; 11 bases map to TRBD2. J gave up 4 bases and V 1 base, and 3 bases lay outside the gene matches. This CDR3 is 16 amino acids long. CDR1 LNHNV and CDR2 YYDKDF come from the germline V gene (reference sequence). The CDR3 sequence: CATSRGSSGRYNEQFF. The CDR3 nucleotides read TGTGCCACCAGCAGAGGATCTAGCGGGAGGTACAATGAGCAGTTCTTC.

J is TRBJ1-2 and V is TRBV9; weak D call: TRBD1 (5 bases). The length of the CDR3 is 14 residues. Looked up from germline, CDR1 is SGDLS and CDR2 is YYNGEE. The V and J ends lost 0 bases and 8 bases respectively, with 14 bases between them. The chain's CDR3 is CASSVGSGTKGYTF. The CDR3 region has the DNA TGTGCCAGCAGCGTAGGTAGCGGGACGAAAGGCTACACCTTC.

This chain uses TRBV7-2 with TRBJ1-2; 11 positions match TRBD1. The CDR3 is made up of 14 amino acids. Germline values: CDR1 SGHTA, CDR2 FQGNSA. The V gene end was trimmed by 3 bases and the J gene end by 12 bases; junction bases not matched to a gene: 9. This chain's CDR3 is CASSFGGTGGSDTF. CDR3 sequence (DNA): TGTGCCAGCAGCTTCGGGGGGACAGGGGGTTCGGACACCTTC.

This chain uses TRBV6-5 with TRBJ2-1, with D possibly matching TRBD1 (6 bases). V lost 6 bases and J 8 bases, leaving 20 bases between the germline ends. Germline V lookup: CDR1 MNHEY, CDR2 SVGAGI. The CDR3 is 15 amino acids. CDR3 sequence reads: CASRRQEVLTYEQFF. The CDR3 DNA reads TGTGCCAGCAGGCGACAGGAAGTCTTAACCTATGAGCAGTTCTTC.

The J gene is TRBJ1-2, the V gene TRBV4-1, with 8 bases aligning to TRBD1. Germline assignment: CDR1 MGHRA and CDR2 YSYEKL. The CDR3 is 13 amino acids. The V and J ends lost 4 bases and 2 bases, in that order; junction bases with no gene match: 0. CDR3 sequence (DNA): TGCGCCAGCAGCCGACAGGGGAACTATGGCTACACCTTC. Amino acid sequence: CASSRQGNYGYTF.

V usage is TRBV9 and J usage is TRBJ1-3; D is ambiguous. The ends were cut back, 0 bases at V and 2 bases at J, with 12 bases in the middle. CDR3 length equals 16 residues. Germline CDR1 SGDLS, CDR2 YYNGEE. The CDR3 here is CASSVATGRTGNTIYF. DNA for the CDR3: TGTGCCAGCAGCGTAGCTACGGGAAGAACTGGAAACACCATATATTTT.

V is TRBV28 and J is TRBJ2-7; 7 bases map to TRBD2. J gave up 2 bases and V 10 bases, and 14 bases lay outside the gene matches. Germline CDR1 and CDR2: MDHEN and SYDVKM. The CDR3 has 15 amino acids. The CDR3 DNA reads TGTGCCATCTTAAATCCGGGAGGATCCCCCTACGAGCAGTACTTC. Amino acids: CAILNPGGSPYEQYF.

The genes are TRBV9 and TRBJ1-4; D call uncertain. The CDR3 covers 15 residues. CDR1 and CDR2 (germline): SGDLS, YYNGEE. With 4 bases removed from V and 0 bases from J, the gap between germline ends came to 10 bases. The CDR3 sequence: CASSPQTATNEKLFF. CDR3 bases: TGTGCCAGCAGCCCACAGACTGCAACTAATGAAAAACTGTTTTTT. Together with reference TRBV9 and TRBJ1-4, the CDR3 gives the full variable domain: DSGVTQTPKHLITATGQRVTLRCSPRSGDLSVYWYQQSLDQGLQFLIQYYNGEERAKGNILERFSAQQFPDLHSELNLSSLELGDSALYFCASSPQTATNEKLFFGSGTQLSVL.

This clone appeared a few times. The gene calls are TRBV6-4 and TRBJ2-3, with D possibly being TRBD2 (6 bases). Trimming stripped 5 bases from V and 1 base from J, with 13 bases between. The CDR3 covers 15 residues. Germline lookup yields CDR1 MRHNA and CDR2 SNTAGT. CDR3: CASSPLASGTDTQYF. The CDR3 nucleotides read TGTGCCAGCAGTCCCCTAGCGTCTGGCACAGATACGCAGTATTTT.